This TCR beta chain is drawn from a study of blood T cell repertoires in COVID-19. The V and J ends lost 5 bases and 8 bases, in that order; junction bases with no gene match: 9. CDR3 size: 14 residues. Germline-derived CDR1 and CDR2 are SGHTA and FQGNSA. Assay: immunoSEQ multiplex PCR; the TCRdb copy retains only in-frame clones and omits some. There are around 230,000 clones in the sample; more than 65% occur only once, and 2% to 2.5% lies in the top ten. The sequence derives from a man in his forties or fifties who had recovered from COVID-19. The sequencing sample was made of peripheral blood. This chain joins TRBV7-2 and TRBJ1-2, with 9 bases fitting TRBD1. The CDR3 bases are TGTGCCAGCAGCGTAAAGACAGGGACAGGGGGCTACACCTTC. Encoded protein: CASSVKTGTGGYTF.